The rows below give T cell receptor beta chains drawn from one sample of a study of T-cell memory formation after mild COVID-19. TCRdb recomputed calls from the 5' RACE reads with MiXCR, one row per CDR3 protein. The sample yields hundreds of thousands of distinct CDR3 sequences, 20% to 30% seen once. The sequenced sample was PBMCs or a T cell subset sorted from them (not recorded which). The receptor source for this set is an adult woman who had mild COVID-19 (a few samples of this study predate the infection). Cell type and time point are not known. CDR3s include the opening cysteine and the closing phenylalanine or tryptophan.

CDR3 protein,V gene,J gene,CDR3 length
CASSFSGTGAEQYF,TRBV12-3/TRBV12-4,TRBJ2-7,14
CASRDPVGDEQYF,TRBV6-5,TRBJ2-7,13
CASSLKRGRSQYF,TRBV13,TRBJ2-7,13
CASSLGEVREAFF,TRBV12-3/TRBV12-4,TRBJ1-1,13
CAISASPGQGSSETQYF,TRBV10-3,TRBJ2-5,17
CASSYSIWGQGGGNTEAFF,TRBV6-5,TRBJ1-1,19
CASRTDHGGTQYF,TRBV12-3/TRBV12-4,TRBJ2-5,13
CASTPQGDTEAFF,TRBV6-5,TRBJ1-1,13
CASSPLRGLTEAFF,TRBV7-9,TRBJ1-1,14
CASSLLRQDRQYF,TRBV5-1,TRBJ2-7,13
CASSFSGGGEQYF,TRBV12-3/TRBV12-4,TRBJ2-7,13
CASSHREIRGRLAGGSQETQYF,TRBV11-1,TRBJ2-5,22
CASSAGVNQPQHF,TRBV5-1,TRBJ1-5,13
CSVQRRDQETQYF,TRBV29-1,TRBJ2-5,13
CASSRGVGEQFF,TRBV12-3/TRBV12-4,TRBJ2-1,12
CASSDTTPGTGSYEQYF,TRBV5-1,TRBJ2-7,17
CSVGSARGSYEQYF,TRBV29-1,TRBJ2-7,14
CASSPLPLSAEAFF,TRBV6-6,TRBJ1-1,14
CASRPPGTGDYEQYF,TRBV7-9,TRBJ2-7,15
CSARDQDRSSYNSPLHF,TRBV20-1,TRBJ1-6,17
CASSAEVGKNIQYF,TRBV19,TRBJ2-4,14
CASTPGLWTDTQYF,TRBV12-3/TRBV12-4,TRBJ2-3,14
CASSPTGTVQPQHF,TRBV9,TRBJ1-5,14
CASNHALGYGYTF,TRBV2,TRBJ1-2,13
CASGSGEAFF,TRBV4-1,TRBJ1-1,10
CASRGLQGGNYGYTF,TRBV27,TRBJ1-2,15
CASSPSGTGLYEQYF,TRBV7-2,TRBJ2-7,15
CASSGGDRPNTEAFF,TRBV25-1,TRBJ1-1,15
CASSLRQGVGKLFF,TRBV5-4,TRBJ1-4,14
CASSRDRAMYNEQFF,TRBV7-2,TRBJ2-1,15
CSASGAGTGDQPQHF,TRBV20-1,TRBJ1-5,15
CAISEVDRNSPLHF,TRBV10-3,TRBJ1-6,14
CASSYSLPNTEAFF,TRBV6-2/TRBV6-3,TRBJ1-1,14
CASSPEDGRLNTEAFF,TRBV12-3/TRBV12-4,TRBJ1-1,16
CSAPGGLTAYNEQFF,TRBV20-1,TRBJ2-1,15
CASSQVVGQRPPNYGYTF,TRBV4-1,TRBJ1-2,18
CASSLSGVSPLHF,TRBV7-3,TRBJ1-6,13
CATSDSWERDTQYF,TRBV24-1,TRBJ2-3,14
CASSLTHARGYEQYF,TRBV4-1,TRBJ2-7,15
CASSLGDRLSYGYTF,TRBV5-1,TRBJ1-2,15
CASSTHWAANYGYTF,TRBV9,TRBJ1-2,15
CASSPSLAAGTGELFF,TRBV7-3,TRBJ2-2,16
CASSQLDYEQYF,TRBV6-6,TRBJ2-7,12
CSASTPLVGEQFF,TRBV29-1,TRBJ2-1,13
CASSHGDSYEQYF,TRBV7-9,TRBJ2-7,13
CASSRLAGLRETQYF,TRBV28,TRBJ2-5,15
CASFPGLGYGYTF,TRBV6-5,TRBJ1-2,13
CASSPGLVTGELFF,TRBV7-9,TRBJ2-2,14